The clone carrying this T cell receptor (beta chain) appeared a few times. The data were taken from a study of blood T cell repertoires in COVID-19. For the study at large: Specimens from acute and convalescent COVID-19 originated in the United States, Italy and Spain. Sources were T cells, B-cell-depleted T cells, or PBMCs; the material itself was cDNA or gDNA.

Germline-derived CDR1 and CDR2 are SGHTA and FQGNSA. This CDR3 has 13 amino acids. Trimming took 5 bases from V and 3 from J, leaving 11 bases between them. Original analysis: Amplified reference gene primers provided the basis for estimating nucleated cell counts. The repertoire was sequenced with immunoSEQ multiplex PCR; TCRdb's copy has only in-frame clones and lacks some. The V and J calls and clone size are taken from that table; D and trimming were inferred from the DNA. The data contain about 97,000 clones, about 83% of them singletons. This TCR was recovered from a human donor in a cohort sampled during active COVID-19. The rearrangement joins TRBV7-2 to TRBJ2-7; the D gene is possibly TRBD1 (5 bases). Sequenced input: peripheral blood. This CDR3 is CASSGPQGYEQYF. The CDR3 bases are TGTGCCAGCAGCGGCCCTCAGGGCTACGAGCAGTACTTC.